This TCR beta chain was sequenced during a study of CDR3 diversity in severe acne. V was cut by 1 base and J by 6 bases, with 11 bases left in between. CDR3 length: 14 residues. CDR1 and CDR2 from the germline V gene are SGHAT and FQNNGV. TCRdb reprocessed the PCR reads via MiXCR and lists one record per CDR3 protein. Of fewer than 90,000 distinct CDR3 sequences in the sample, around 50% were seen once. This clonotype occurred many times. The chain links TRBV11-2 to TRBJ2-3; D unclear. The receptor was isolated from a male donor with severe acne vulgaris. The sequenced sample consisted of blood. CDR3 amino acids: CASSLVGPSDTQYF. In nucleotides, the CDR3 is TGTGCCAGCAGCTTAGTAGGACCCTCGGATACGCAGTATTTT.